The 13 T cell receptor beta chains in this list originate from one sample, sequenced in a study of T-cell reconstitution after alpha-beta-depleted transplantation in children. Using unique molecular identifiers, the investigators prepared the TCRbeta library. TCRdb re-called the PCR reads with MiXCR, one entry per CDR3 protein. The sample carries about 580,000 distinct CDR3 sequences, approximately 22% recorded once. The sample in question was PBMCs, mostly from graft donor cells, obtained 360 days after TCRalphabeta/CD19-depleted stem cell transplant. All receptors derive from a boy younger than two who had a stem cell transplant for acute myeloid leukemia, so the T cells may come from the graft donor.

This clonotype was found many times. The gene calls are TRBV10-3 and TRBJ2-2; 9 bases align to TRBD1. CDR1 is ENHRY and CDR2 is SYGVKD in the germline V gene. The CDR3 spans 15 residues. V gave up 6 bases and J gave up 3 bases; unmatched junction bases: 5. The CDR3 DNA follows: TGTGCCATCAGCCGGGACAGGGCGGACACCGGGGAGCTGTTTTTT. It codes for CAISRDRADTGELFF.

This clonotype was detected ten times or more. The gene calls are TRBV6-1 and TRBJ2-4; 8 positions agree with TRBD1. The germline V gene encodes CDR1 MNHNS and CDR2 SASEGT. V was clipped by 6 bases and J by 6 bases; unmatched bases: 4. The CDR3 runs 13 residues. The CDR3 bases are TGTGCCAGCAGCTCTGACAGGGGAAACATTCAGTACTTC. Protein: CASSSDRGNIQYF.

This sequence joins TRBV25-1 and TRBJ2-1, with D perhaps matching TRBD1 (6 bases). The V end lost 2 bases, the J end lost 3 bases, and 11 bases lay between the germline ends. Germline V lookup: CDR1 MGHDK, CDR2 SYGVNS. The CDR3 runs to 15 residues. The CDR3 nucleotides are TGTGCCAGCAGTGAACCAGGGGACCTCTACAATGAGCAGTTCTTC. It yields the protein CASSEPGDLYNEQFF.

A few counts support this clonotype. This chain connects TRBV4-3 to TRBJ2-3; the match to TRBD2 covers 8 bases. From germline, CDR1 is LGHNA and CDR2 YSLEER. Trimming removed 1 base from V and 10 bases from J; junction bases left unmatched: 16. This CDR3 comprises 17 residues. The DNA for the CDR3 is TGCGCCAGCAGCCAAGTTCTGACGGGGGGGCCTTTAATGGCGCAGTATTTT. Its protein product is CASSQVLTGGPLMAQYF.

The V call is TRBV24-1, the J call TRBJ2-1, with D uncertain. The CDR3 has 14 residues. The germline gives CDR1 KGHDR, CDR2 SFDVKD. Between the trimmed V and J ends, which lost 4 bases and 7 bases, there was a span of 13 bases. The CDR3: CATSDPSRENEQFF. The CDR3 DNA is TGTGCCACCAGTGACCCTTCGCGAGAAAATGAGCAGTTCTTC.

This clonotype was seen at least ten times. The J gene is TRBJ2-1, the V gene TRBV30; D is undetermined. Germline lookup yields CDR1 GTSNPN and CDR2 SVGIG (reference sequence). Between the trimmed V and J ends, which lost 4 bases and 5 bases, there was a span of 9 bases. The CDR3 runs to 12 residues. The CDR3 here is CAWNPVHNEQFF. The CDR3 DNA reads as TGTGCCTGGAACCCAGTGCACAATGAGCAGTTCTTC.

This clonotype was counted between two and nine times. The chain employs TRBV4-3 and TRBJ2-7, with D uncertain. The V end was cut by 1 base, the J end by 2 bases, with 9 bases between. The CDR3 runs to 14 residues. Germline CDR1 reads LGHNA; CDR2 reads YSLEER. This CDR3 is CASSQVGRTYEQYF. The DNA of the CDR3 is TGCGCCAGCAGCCAAGTGGGCCGGACCTACGAGCAGTACTTC.

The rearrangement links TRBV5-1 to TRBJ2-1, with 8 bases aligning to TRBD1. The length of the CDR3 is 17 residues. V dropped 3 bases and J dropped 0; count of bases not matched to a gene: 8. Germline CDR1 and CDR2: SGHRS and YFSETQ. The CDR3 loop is CASSSLTGVVSYNEQFF. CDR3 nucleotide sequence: TGCGCCAGCAGCTCGCTGACAGGGGTAGTCTCCTACAATGAGCAGTTCTTC.

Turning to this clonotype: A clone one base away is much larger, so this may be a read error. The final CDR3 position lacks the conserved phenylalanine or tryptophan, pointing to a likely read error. Here the CDR3 DNA reads TGTGCCACCAGTGAGGGGACAGGGAGTGGCTACACCTAC. This codes for CATSEGTGSGYTY. The V and J genes are TRBV24-1 and TRBJ1-2; TRBD1 aligns across 9 bases. CDR1 and CDR2 (germline): KGHDR, SFDVKD. This CDR3 contains 13 residues. Trimming cost V 4 bases and J 7 bases; bases outside gene matches: 3.

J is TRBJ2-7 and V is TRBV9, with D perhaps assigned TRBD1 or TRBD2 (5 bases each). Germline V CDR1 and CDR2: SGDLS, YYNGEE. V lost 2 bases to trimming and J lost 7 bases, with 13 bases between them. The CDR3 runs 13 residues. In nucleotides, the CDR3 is TGTGCCAGCAGCGTCCGGGACCTCAGGGAGCAGTACTTC. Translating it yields CASSVRDLREQYF. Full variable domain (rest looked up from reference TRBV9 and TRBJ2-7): DSGVTQTPKHLITATGQRVTLRCSPRSGDLSVYWYQQSLDQGLQFLIQYYNGEERAKGNILERFSAQQFPDLHSELNLSSLELGDSALYFCASSVRDLREQYFGPGTRLTVT.

For the CDR3, the DNA is TGTGCCAGCAGCCCAAACGACTGGGGGGGTACTGTTCGCGACGAGCAGTACTTC. Translating gives CASSPNDWGGTVRDEQYF. The V gene is TRBV12-3 or TRBV12-4, the J gene TRBJ2-7; 7 bases map to TRBD2. The CDR3 is 18 residues long. Losses at the gene ends were 6 bases for V and 5 bases for J; bases not matched to a gene: 22.

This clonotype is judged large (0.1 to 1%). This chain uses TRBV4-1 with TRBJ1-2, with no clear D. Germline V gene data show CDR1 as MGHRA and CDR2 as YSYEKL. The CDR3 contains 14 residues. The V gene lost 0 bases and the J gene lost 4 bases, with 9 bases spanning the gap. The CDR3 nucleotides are TGCGCCAGCAGCCAAGATAGCAGCGTCTATGGCTACACCTTC. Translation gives CASSQDSSVYGYTF.

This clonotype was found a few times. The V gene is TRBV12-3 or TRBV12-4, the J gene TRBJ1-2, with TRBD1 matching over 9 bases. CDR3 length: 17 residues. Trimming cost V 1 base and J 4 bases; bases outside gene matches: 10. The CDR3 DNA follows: TGTGCCAGCAGTTTAGTAGCATGGACAGGGGTTCCCTATGGCTACACCTTC. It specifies CASSLVAWTGVPYGYTF.